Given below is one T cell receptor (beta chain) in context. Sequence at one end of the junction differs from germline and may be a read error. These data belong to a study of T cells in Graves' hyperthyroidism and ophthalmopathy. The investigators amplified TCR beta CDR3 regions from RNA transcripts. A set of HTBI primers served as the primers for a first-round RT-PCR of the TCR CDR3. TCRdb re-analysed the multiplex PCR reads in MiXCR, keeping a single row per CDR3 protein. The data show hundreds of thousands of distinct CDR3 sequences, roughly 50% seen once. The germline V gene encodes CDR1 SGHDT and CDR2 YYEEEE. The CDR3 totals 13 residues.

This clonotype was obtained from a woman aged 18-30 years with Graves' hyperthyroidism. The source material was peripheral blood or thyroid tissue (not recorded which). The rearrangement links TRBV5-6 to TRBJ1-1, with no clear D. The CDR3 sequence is CAGSLLSGTEAFF. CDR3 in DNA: TGTGCCGGCAGCTTGTTGTCCGGAACTGAAGCTTTCTTT. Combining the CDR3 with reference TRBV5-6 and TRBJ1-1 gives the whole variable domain DAGVTQSPTHLIKTRGQQVTLRCSPKSGHDTVSWYQQALGQGPQFIFQYYEEEERQRGNFPDRFSGHQFPNYSSELNVNALLLGDSALYLCAGSLLSGTEAFFGQGTRLTVV.